Sequencing of this TCR beta chain was carried out in a study of blood T cell repertoires in COVID-19. This CDR3 region has 12 residues. Trimming cost V 8 bases and J 1 base, with 8 bases left between them. CDR1 MDHEN and CDR2 SYDVKM come from the germline V gene. This clone was found a few times. Assay: immunoSEQ multiplex PCR; the TCRdb copy retains only in-frame clones and omits some. The repertoire holds tens of thousands of clones, with over 60% as singletons. Material: peripheral blood. The V call is TRBV28, the J call TRBJ1-1; D is perhaps TRBD1 (5 bases). This receptor was obtained from a man in his 70s with COVID-19, enrolled during active disease. The CDR3 DNA reads TGTGCCAGCTTCAGGGCGAACACTGAAGCTTTCTTT. It codes for CASFRANTEAFF.